Sequencing of this T cell receptor (beta chain) was carried out in a study of shared T cell receptors in the human thymus. This clone was counted between two and nine times. The repertoire was sequenced with immunoSEQ multiplex PCR; TCRdb's copy has only in-frame clones and lacks some. This sample carries some 700,000 clones, 75% to 90% of them seen once, and the ten largest clones take under 0.012%. The sample was also linked to a second study, of human thymus T cells. That work contributes: Each of the donors was a healthy Finnish infant who was undergoing open corrective cardiac surgery for congenital heart defects. The thymus tissue came from resections taken during corrective heart surgery. Thymic and blood repertoires appeared to display a bias in their usage of V and J genes. Unrelated individuals were reported by related research to share highly overlapping thymic repertoires.

Sequenced sample: thymocytes. The receptor was isolated from a girl under three years old with a congenital heart defect.

DNA for the CDR3: TGTGCCAGCAGCCCCACAGGGTTTGATCAGCCCCAGCATTTT. It is translated as CASSPTGFDQPQHF. V usage is TRBV28 and J usage is TRBJ1-5; D is perhaps TRBD1 (6 bases). The CDR3 has 14 residues. Germline V gene sequence: CDR1 MDHEN, CDR2 SYDVKM. Between the trimmed V and J ends, which lost 6 bases and 5 bases, there was a span of 14 bases. Together with reference TRBV28 and TRBJ1-5, the CDR3 gives the full variable domain: DVKVTQSSRYLVKRTGEKVFLECVQDMDHENMFWYRQDPGLGLRLIYFSYDVKMKEKGDIPEGYSVSREKKERFSLILESASTNQTSMYLCASSPTGFDQPQHFGDGTRLSIL.